A single sample is the source of the 11 T cell receptor beta chains below, sequenced in a study of blood T cell repertoires in COVID-19 (dated by TCRdb to 2019 to 2021). The library was prepared using the immunoSEQ multiplex PCR assay. TCRdb re-hosts the immuneACCESS table, in-frame sequences only. Its copies lack some clones; in the studies checked, an unresolved V gene accounts for under half of them, and the cause for the rest is not known. A total of 110,000 or so clones appear in this sample, 75% to 90% of them only once. The ten largest clones take up 10% to 15% of the sample. The sequencing input was peripheral blood. All receptors derive from a human donor in a cohort sampled during active COVID-19.

V usage is TRBV28 and J usage is TRBJ2-7; 7 bases match TRBD1. The ends lost 8 bases at V and 9 bases at J; junction bases unmatched: 4. The V gene's germline CDR1 is MDHEN and CDR2 SYDVKM. There are 10 residues in the CDR3. The CDR3 protein is CASGQVGQYF. The CDR3 nucleotides are TGTGCCAGCGGACAGGTGGGGCAGTACTTC.

The rearrangement joins TRBV7-2 to TRBJ2-2; no firm D call. Looked up from germline, CDR1 is SGHTA and CDR2 is FQGNSA. Trimming shortened V by 1 base and J by 1 base, and 4 bases separated the two germline ends. The CDR3 spans 14 residues. The CDR3 nucleotides read TGTGCCAGCAGCTTAGGACAGAACACCGGGGAGCTGTTTTTT. This encodes CASSLGQNTGELFF. Full variable domain (rest looked up from reference TRBV7-2 and TRBJ2-2): GAGVSQSPSNKVTEKGKDVELRCDPISGHTALYWYRQSLGQGLEFLIYFQGNSAPDKSGLPSDRFSAERTGGSVSTLTIQRTQQEDSAVYLCASSLGQNTGELFFGEGSRLTVL.

The chain has TRBV9 and TRBJ2-3, with 7 bases fitting TRBD1. Trimming cost V 3 bases and J 6 bases; bases outside gene matches: 10. The CDR3 runs to 15 residues. The germline V gene has CDR1 SGDLS and CDR2 YYNGEE. CDR3: CASSATPSRGDTQYF. The CDR3 DNA sequence: TGTGCCAGCAGCGCCACCCCCTCCAGGGGGGATACGCAGTATTTT. Looking up the rest from reference TRBV9 and TRBJ2-3 gives the full variable domain: DSGVTQTPKHLITATGQRVTLRCSPRSGDLSVYWYQQSLDQGLQFLIQYYNGEERAKGNILERFSAQQFPDLHSELNLSSLELGDSALYFCASSATPSRGDTQYFGPGTRLTVL.

The rearrangement uses TRBV6-2 or TRBV6-3 and TRBJ2-7; a weak D match, TRBD1 (6 bases). Deletions cut 2 bases from V and 3 bases from J, with 17 bases between. The CDR3 has 16 residues. The germline V gene encodes CDR1 MNHEY and CDR2 SVGEGT. CDR3 DNA sequence: TGTGCCAGCAGTTACCCCACCCTAGGGGACATCTACGAGCAGTACTTC. Its translation is CASSYPTLGDIYEQYF.

This rearrangement joins TRBV6-5 to TRBJ1-1; 7 nucleotides align to TRBD1. The length of the CDR3 is 15 residues. J lost 0 bases, V lost 2 bases, and 3 bases had no gene match. Germline V gene data show CDR1 as MNHEY and CDR2 as SVGAGI. CDR3 in DNA: TGTGCCAGCAGTTACGACAGGGAAATGAACACTGAAGCTTTCTTT. Translating gives CASSYDREMNTEAFF.

The chain carries TRBV19 and TRBJ1-4; 7 positions match TRBD1. The V gene end was trimmed by 3 bases and the J gene end by 0 bases; junction bases not matched to a gene: 1. The CDR3 loop spans 15 amino acids. Per the germline V gene, CDR1 is LNHDA and CDR2 is SQIVND (reference sequence). Here the CDR3 reads CASSIGTATNEKLFF. In DNA, the CDR3 is TGTGCCAGTAGTATTGGGACAGCAACTAATGAAAAACTGTTTTTT.

J is TRBJ2-3 and V is TRBV5-4, with TRBD2 matching over 9 bases. V lost 4 bases, J lost 0 bases, and 9 bases stayed unmatched. Per germline, CDR1 SGHNT and CDR2 YYREEE (reference sequence). The CDR3 covers 17 residues. The CDR3 protein is CASSSIPGLASTDTQYF. CDR3 sequence (DNA): TGTGCCAGCAGCAGCATTCCGGGACTAGCTAGCACAGATACGCAGTATTTT.

The V and J genes are TRBV9 and TRBJ2-3; TRBD2 agrees at 15 bases. CDR3 size: 17 residues. J gave up 3 bases and V 4 bases, and 6 bases lay outside the gene matches. Per the germline V gene, CDR1 is SGDLS and CDR2 is YYNGEE. CDR3 nucleotides: TGTGCCAGCAGCATCGGACTAGCGGGGGGGCGGACAGATACGCAGTATTTT. This gives the protein CASSIGLAGGRTDTQYF.

This rearrangement joins TRBV7-6 to TRBJ1-1; weak D call: TRBD1 (5 bases). The ends were cut back, 3 bases at V and 0 bases at J, with 5 bases in the middle. CDR1 SGHVS and CDR2 FNYEAQ come from the germline V gene. The CDR3 runs 13 residues. The CDR3 is CASSFRVNTEAFF. CDR3 nucleotides: TGTGCCAGCAGCTTCAGGGTGAACACTGAAGCTTTCTTT.

This clone was counted a single time. The rearrangement joins TRBV11-3 to TRBJ2-3, with D possibly TRBD2 on 6 matching bases. Germline assignment: CDR1 SGHNT and CDR2 YENEEA. The CDR3 loop spans 15 amino acids. Trimming pared 0 bases from V and 1 base from J, leaving 8 bases between. CDR3 amino acids: CASSLDQRGTDTQYF. DNA of the CDR3: TGTGCCAGCAGCTTAGATCAGCGGGGCACAGATACGCAGTATTTT.

The V gene is TRBV9, the J gene TRBJ2-1; tentative D call: TRBD1 (5 bases). CDR1 and CDR2 from the germline V gene are SGDLS and YYNGEE. The ends were cut back, 0 bases at V and 5 bases at J, with 15 bases in the middle. The CDR3 is 16 residues long. For the CDR3, the DNA is TGTGCCAGCAGCGTAGGTCAGGTCAGGGCCAACAATGAGCAGTTCTTC. This translates into CASSVGQVRANNEQFF.